Following are 6 T cell receptor beta chains from one sample sequenced in a study of blood T cell repertoires in COVID-19. TCRdb keeps only in-frame clones here, not all; method: immunoSEQ multiplex PCR. This table holds about 47,000 clones, 70% to 85% found once. Sequenced material: peripheral blood. All receptors come from a man over 45 with acute or convalescent COVID-19.

This rearrangement joins TRBV5-8 to TRBJ2-3; 7 bases line up with TRBD2. Per the germline V gene, CDR1 is SGHTS and CDR2 is YDEGEE. The CDR3 covers 19 residues. V was pared by 0 bases and J by 3 bases, with 16 bases of the junction left unmatched. The CDR3 coding sequence is TGTGCCAGCAGCTTGGCCCAGGTGGGCGGGAGCCTCTTTACAGATACGCAGTATTTT. Residues: CASSLAQVGGSLFTDTQYF.

J is TRBJ1-4 and V is TRBV4-1, with a possible D match to TRBD1 (5 bases). Germline V gene sequence: CDR1 MGHRA, CDR2 YSYEKL. The CDR3 runs to 16 residues. V lost 4 bases and J lost 4, with 16 bases in between. CDR3 in DNA: TGCGCCAGCAGCCTTAGCCCCCAGGGCCGTAATGAAAAACTGTTTTTT. Translating it yields CASSLSPQGRNEKLFF.

This clone appeared once. The sample carries other DNA sequences with the same CDR3. The genes are TRBV11-3 and TRBJ2-3, with D unresolved. Germline V gene lookup returns CDR1 SGHNT and CDR2 YENEEA. The ends were cut back, 3 bases at V and 0 bases at J, with 7 bases in the middle. The CDR3 consists of 14 residues. The CDR3 DNA sequence: TGTGCCAGCAGCTTGGGCAGAAGCACAGATACGCAGTATTTT. Translation gives CASSLGRSTDTQYF.

This clone was seen only once. V and J are TRBV27 and TRBJ1-2; 8 positions agree with TRBD1. Trimming cost V 6 bases and J 5 bases; bases outside gene matches: 5. This CDR3 is built from 13 residues. CDR1 is MNHEY, CDR2 SMNVEV, per germline (reference sequence). The CDR3 DNA sequence: TGTGCCAGCAGCCGACAGGGGATTTATGGCTACACCTTC. The encoded protein is CASSRQGIYGYTF.

This sequence joins TRBV28 and TRBJ2-2; D is possibly TRBD1 (6 bases). In germline, CDR1 is MDHEN, CDR2 SYDVKM. The V and J ends lost 10 bases and 2 bases respectively, with 11 bases between them. The CDR3 runs 13 residues. CDR3 region: CAILGANTGELFF. The CDR3 DNA reads TGTGCCATCCTGGGGGCTAACACCGGGGAGCTGTTTTTT.

The chain combines TRBV29-1 with TRBJ2-7; D possibly corresponds to TRBD2 (7 bases). Germline V CDR1 and CDR2: SQVTM, ANQGSEA. The CDR3 totals 12 residues. V lost 7 bases and J 2 bases, leaving 12 bases between the germline ends. The CDR3 sequence is CSGGGGAYEQYF. In DNA form, the CDR3 reads TGCAGCGGAGGGGGGGGCGCCTACGAGCAGTACTTC.